This is a list of T cell receptor beta chains from one sample in a study of shared clonotypes between healthy human individuals. The table came from immunoSEQ multiplex PCR; TCRdb's copy has only in-frame clones and leaves some out. Of some 2,400,000 clones in the sample, about 94% were seen once. Specimen: naive CD4+ T cells sorted from blood. The receptor set was obtained from a man aged 18 to 30 in good health. The CDR3 runs from the conserved cysteine through the conserved F or W. The D gene is left open where the match is weak. A row's size may be missing; if present it is once, few, many or a size class.

>TRBV5-6|-|9|TRBJ1-1|few
TGTGCCAGCAGCAGTGAATCTTTCTTT
CASSSESFF
>TRBV19|-|13|TRBJ1-3|-
TGTGCCAGTAGCGGGCCGTCTGGAAACACCATATATTTT
CASSGPSGNTIYF
>TRBV18|-|14|TRBJ1-4|-
TGTGCCAGCTCACCCCTAGCTTGGGGTGAAAAACTGTTTTTT
CASSPLAWGEKLFF
>TRBV5-4|-|15|TRBJ2-5|-
TGTGCCAGCAGCTTGGCACGGCGGCTTGGGGAGACCCAGTACTTC
CASSLARRLGETQYF
>TRBV10-3|TRBD1|14|TRBJ2-2|-
TGTGCCATCAGTGGGACAGGCTTCACCGGGGAGCTGTTTTTT
CAISGTGFTGELFF
>TRBV6-6|-|15|TRBJ1-5|-
TGTGCCAGCAGTCACCGGGACGGCGGCAATCAGCCCCAGCATTTT
CASSHRDGGNQPQHF
>TRBV4-1|-|14|TRBJ2-5|-
TGCGCCAGCAGCCAAGATCCGACGGAAGAGACCCAGTACTTC
CASSQDPTEETQYF
>TRBV9|TRBD1|14|TRBJ2-7|once
TGTGCCAGCAGCCCCAGGACAGGGGGGGGCGAGCAGTACTTC
CASSPRTGGGEQYF
>TRBV6-1|-|15|TRBJ1-5|-
TGTGCCAGCACCAACGACGACAGCTTCAATCAGCCCCAGCATTTT
CASTNDDSFNQPQHF
>TRBV6-1|-|12|TRBJ1-1|-
TGTGCCAGCAATCGGATGGGCACTGAAGCTTTCTTT
CASNRMGTEAFF
>TRBV27|TRBD2|17|TRBJ2-3|-
TGTGCCAGCATCGCTAGCGGGGCGGCACTTGTAACAGATACGCAGTATTTT
CASIASGAALVTDTQYF
>TRBV6-5|TRBD1|13|TRBJ1-1|-
TGTGCCAGCAGCGTCCCGGGACAGGGTTCGGCTTTCTTT
CASSVPGQGSAFF
>TRBV7-2|TRBD1|15|TRBJ1-2|-
TGTGCCAGCAGCTTGGGACAGGGGAACAACTATGGCTACACCTTC
CASSLGQGNNYGYTF
>TRBV6-1|TRBD1|13|TRBJ2-7|-
TGTGCCAGCAGCGGGACAGGGGGCTACGAGCAGTACTTC
CASSGTGGYEQYF
>TRBV9|-|15|TRBJ1-1|-
TGTGCCAGCAGCGGCGGGGGCGCCAGGAACACTGAAGCTTTCTTT
CASSGGGARNTEAFF
>TRBV2|TRBD2|15|TRBJ2-1|-
TGTGCCAGCAGGGACACGGGACTAGCGGGAGTTGGGCAGTTCTTC
CASRDTGLAGVGQFF
>TRBV5-1|TRBD2|14|TRBJ2-3|-
TGCGCCAGCAGCTTTGGGACTAGCGGAGATACGCAGTATTTT
CASSFGTSGDTQYF
>TRBV9|-|15|TRBJ2-2|-
TGTGCCAGCAGCGTAGGAGGGAGTCTTACCGGGGAGCTGTTTTTT
CASSVGGSLTGELFF
>TRBV5-1|-|15|TRBJ1-5|-
TGCGCCAGCAGCTTGGAGGGGGGACGGGGACAGCCCCAGCATTTT
CASSLEGGRGQPQHF
>TRBV10-2|-|13|TRBJ1-2|-
TGCGCCAGCAGCGGGGACACAAACTATGGCTACACCTTC
CASSGDTNYGYTF
>TRBV5-1|TRBD2|15|TRBJ2-3|-
TGCGCCAGCAGAGGACTAGCGGGAGGCGTAGATACGCAGTATTTT
CASRGLAGGVDTQYF
>TRBV5-6|-|16|TRBJ2-4|-
TGTGCCAGCAGCTTGAGGGACATCGGAGCCAAAAACATTCAGTACTTC
CASSLRDIGAKNIQYF
>TRBV11-2|-|16|TRBJ2-2|-
TGTGCCAGCAGCCCCACGAGGGGGAGGAACACCGGGGAGCTGTTTTTT
CASSPTRGRNTGELFF
>TRBV29-1|-|12|TRBJ1-6|-
TGCAGCGTTGAAGATGCGGGGGGACCCCTCCACTTT
CSVEDAGGPLHF
>TRBV7-7|-|15|TRBJ2-1|-
TGTGCTAGCAGTTTGGCCGGGGCGCCAACTGGTGAGCAGTTCTTC
CASSLAGAPTGEQFF
>TRBV20-1|-|11|TRBJ2-7|-
TGCAGTGCTACTCAGGGGCGGGAGCAGTACTTC
CSATQGREQYF
>TRBV2|-|11|TRBJ2-7|-
TGTGCCAGCAGAGCTAACTACGAGCAGTACTTC
CASRANYEQYF
>TRBV6-1|TRBD1|13|TRBJ2-7|-
TGTGCCAGCAAGGGGCCAGGGGGCCACGAGCAGTACTTC
CASKGPGGHEQYF